This entry describes one T cell receptor (beta chain). The source of the sample is a study of control samples from healthy donors and cancer patients. Trimming left V 7 bases short and J 2 bases short, with 17 bases between. The CDR3 totals 15 residues. CDR1 SGHTA and CDR2 FQGNSA come from the germline V gene. TCRdb's copy holds only in-frame clones and misses some; the assay was immunoSEQ multiplex PCR. Seen here are roughly 130,000 clones, around 93% observed once, and the top ten hold about 1.5%. The TCR originated in a man aged 50-59 years with head and neck cancer. The specimen sequenced was PBMCs. The genes are TRBV7-2 and TRBJ2-5; possibly TRBD2 for D (6 bases). CDR3 sequence reads: CASTPSGGRQETQYF. In DNA form, the CDR3 reads TGTGCCAGCACCCCCTCCGGAGGGCGTCAAGAGACCCAGTACTTC. The variable domain in full, with the rest retrieved from reference TRBV7-2 and TRBJ2-5, is GAGVSQSPSNKVTEKGKDVELRCDPISGHTALYWYRQSLGQGLEFLIYFQGNSAPDKSGLPSDRFSAERTGGSVSTLTIQRTQQEDSAVYLCASTPSGGRQETQYFGPGTRLLVL.